This paragraph covers one TCR beta chain sequence. This sample stems from a study of blood T cell repertoires in COVID-19. The wider study: Both acute and convalescent COVID-19 samples were obtained from the United States, Italy and Spain. The cDNA or gDNA used as material had been derived from T cells, B-cell-depleted T cells, or PBMCs.

In the authors' methods: Amplification of reference gene primers provided the estimated nucleated cell counts. Assay used: immunoSEQ multiplex PCR; TCRdb lists only in-frame clones, some missing. V and J calls and clone size are those listed in that table; D and trimming were worked out from the DNA. Among 130,000 to 150,000 clones listed, 80% to 90% were seen once. This sequence originates from a woman between 50 and 59 years old with acute or convalescent COVID-19. Specimen: peripheral blood.

The CDR3 is CAWTPGSYNEQFF. The DNA of the CDR3 is TGTGCCTGGACCCCTGGTAGTTACAATGAGCAGTTCTTC. The J gene is TRBJ2-1, the V gene TRBV30; D gene unclear. Germline CDR1 and CDR2: GTSNPN and SVGIG (reference sequence). The V gene lost 4 bases and the J gene lost 4 bases, with 11 bases spanning the gap. The CDR3 has 13 residues.